The clone carrying this T cell receptor (beta chain) appeared a few times. The CDR3 covers 12 residues. Germline values: CDR1 SGHAT, CDR2 FQNNGV. These data come from a study of blood T cell repertoires in COVID-19. Looking at the study overall: Sources were T cells, B-cell-depleted T cells, or PBMCs; the material itself was cDNA or gDNA.

TCRdb keeps only in-frame clones here, not all; method: immunoSEQ multiplex PCR. Of 120,000 or so clones in the sample, 70% to 80% were seen once. The chain uses TRBV11-2 and TRBJ2-1, with 8 positions matching TRBD2. The origin of this receptor is a woman aged 60 to 75 with acute or convalescent COVID-19. Material for sequencing was peripheral blood. The CDR3 coding sequence is TGTGCGGTATCGCGGGGGGCCGCTGAGCAGTTCTTC. Translating it yields CAVSRGAAEQFF.